The present entry profiles one T cell receptor beta chain with its context. Original analysis: Amplification with reference gene primers provided the estimates of nucleated cell counts. TCRdb's table, derived via immunoSEQ multiplex PCR, lists solely in-frame clones and lacks some. The DNA was the basis for D and trimming; V, J and clone size are from that table. The sample has 100,000 to 110,000 clones, 85% to 90% seen once. This CDR3 has 13 amino acids. Germline lookup yields CDR1 LNHNV and CDR2 YYDKDF (reference sequence). The V end lost 9 bases, the J end lost 5 bases, and 14 bases lay between the germline ends. The source of the sample is a study of blood T cell repertoires in COVID-19. Study at large: Acute-phase and convalescent COVID-19 samples originated in the United States, Italy and Spain. Nucleic acid was either cDNA or gDNA, and it came from T cells, B-cell-depleted T cells, or PBMCs.

The receptor comes from a human donor in a cohort sampled during active COVID-19. The sequenced material came from peripheral blood. The chain has TRBV15 and TRBJ1-5; D possibly corresponds to TRBD1 (5 bases). CDR3 coding DNA: TGTGCCACGACGGCAGGGCTCCATCAGCCCCAGCATTTT. Translated, it gives CATTAGLHQPQHF.